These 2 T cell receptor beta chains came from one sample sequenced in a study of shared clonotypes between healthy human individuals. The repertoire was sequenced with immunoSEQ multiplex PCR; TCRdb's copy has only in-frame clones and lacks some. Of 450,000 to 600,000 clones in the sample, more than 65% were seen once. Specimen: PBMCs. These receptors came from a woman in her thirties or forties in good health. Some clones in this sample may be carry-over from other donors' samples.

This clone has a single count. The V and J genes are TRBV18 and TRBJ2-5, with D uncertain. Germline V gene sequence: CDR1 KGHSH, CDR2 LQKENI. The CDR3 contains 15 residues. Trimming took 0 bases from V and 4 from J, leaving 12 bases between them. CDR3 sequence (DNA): TGTGCCAGCTCACCACCGGATGGTTGGGGAGAGACCCAGTACTTC. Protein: CASSPPDGWGETQYF.

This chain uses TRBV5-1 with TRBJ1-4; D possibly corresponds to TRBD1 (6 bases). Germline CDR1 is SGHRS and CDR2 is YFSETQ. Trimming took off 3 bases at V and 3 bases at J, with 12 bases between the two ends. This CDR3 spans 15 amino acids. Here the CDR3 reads CASSWLTGSNEKLFF. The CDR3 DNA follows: TGCGCCAGCAGCTGGTTGACAGGATCTAATGAAAAACTGTTTTTT.